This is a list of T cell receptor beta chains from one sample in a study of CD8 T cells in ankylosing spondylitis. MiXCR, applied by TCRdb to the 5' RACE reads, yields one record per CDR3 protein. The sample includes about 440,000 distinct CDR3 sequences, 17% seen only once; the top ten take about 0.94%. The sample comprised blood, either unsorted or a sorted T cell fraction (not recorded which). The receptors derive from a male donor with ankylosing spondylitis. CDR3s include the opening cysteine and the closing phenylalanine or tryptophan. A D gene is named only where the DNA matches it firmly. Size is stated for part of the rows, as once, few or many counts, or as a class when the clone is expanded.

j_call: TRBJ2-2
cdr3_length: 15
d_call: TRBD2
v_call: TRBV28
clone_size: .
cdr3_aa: CASSTLAGEPGELFF
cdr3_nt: TGTGCCAGCAGTACCCTAGCGGGAGAACCCGGGGAGCTGTTTTTT

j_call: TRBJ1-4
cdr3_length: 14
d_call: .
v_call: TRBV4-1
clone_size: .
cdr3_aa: CASSQTEGWEKLFF
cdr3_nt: TGCGCCAGCAGCCAGACGGAGGGGTGGGAAAAACTGTTTTTT

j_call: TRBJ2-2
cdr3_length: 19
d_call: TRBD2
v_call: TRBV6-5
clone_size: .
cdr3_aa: CASSYSGGLAGGDTGELFF
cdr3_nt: TGTGCCAGCAGTTACTCGGGGGGACTAGCGGGAGGGGACACCGGGGAGCTGTTTTTT

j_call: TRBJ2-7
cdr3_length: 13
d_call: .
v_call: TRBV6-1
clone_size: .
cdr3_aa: CASSRGNPYEQYF
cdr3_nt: TGTGCCAGCAGTCGGGGTAACCCCTACGAGCAGTACTTC

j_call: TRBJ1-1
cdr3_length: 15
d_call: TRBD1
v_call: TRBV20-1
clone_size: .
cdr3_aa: CSARVKQGAGTEAFF
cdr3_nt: TGCAGTGCTAGAGTCAAACAGGGGGCTGGCACTGAAGCTTTCTTT

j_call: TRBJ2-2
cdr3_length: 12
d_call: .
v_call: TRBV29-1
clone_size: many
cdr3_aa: CSVRRPSGELFF
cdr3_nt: TGCAGCGTTCGCCGCCCGTCGGGGGAGCTGTTTTTT

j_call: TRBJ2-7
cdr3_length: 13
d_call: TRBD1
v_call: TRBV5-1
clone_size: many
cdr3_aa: CASSLDRVYEQYF
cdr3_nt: TGTGCCAGCAGTTTAGACAGGGTCTACGAGCAGTACTTC

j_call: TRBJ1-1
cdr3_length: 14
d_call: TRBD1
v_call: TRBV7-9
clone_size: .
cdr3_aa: CASSEPGQGGSTFF
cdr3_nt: TGTGCCAGCAGCGAACCGGGACAGGGCGGTTCTACTTTCTTT

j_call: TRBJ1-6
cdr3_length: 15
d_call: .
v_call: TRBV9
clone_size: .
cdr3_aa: CASSVEGAAASPLHF
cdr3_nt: TGTGCCAGCAGCGTAGAAGGGGCTGCGGCTTCACCCCTCCACTTT

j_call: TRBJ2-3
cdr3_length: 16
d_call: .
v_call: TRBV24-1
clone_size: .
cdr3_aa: CATSDPTPLNTDTQYF
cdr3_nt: TGTGCCACCAGTGATCCTACCCCACTGAACACAGATACGCAGTATTTT

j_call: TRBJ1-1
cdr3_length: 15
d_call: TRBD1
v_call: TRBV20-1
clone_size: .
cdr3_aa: CSAPTGGGKDTEAFF
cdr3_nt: TGCAGTGCCCCGACAGGGGGCGGCAAGGACACTGAAGCTTTCTTT

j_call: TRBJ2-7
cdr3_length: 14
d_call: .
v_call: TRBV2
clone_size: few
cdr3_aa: CASEVPQGSREQYF
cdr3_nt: TGTGCCAGTGAAGTTCCGCAAGGCTCCCGCGAGCAGTACTTC

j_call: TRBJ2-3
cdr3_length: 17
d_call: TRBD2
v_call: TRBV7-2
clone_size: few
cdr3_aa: CASSRLAGRFRTDTQYF
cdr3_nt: TGTGCCAGCAGCCGACTAGCGGGAAGGTTTAGGACAGATACGCAGTATTTT

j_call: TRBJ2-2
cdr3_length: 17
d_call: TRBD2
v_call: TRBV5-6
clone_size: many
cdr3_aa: CASSFWTSGTNTGELFF
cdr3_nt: TGTGCCAGCAGCTTTTGGACTAGCGGGACGAACACCGGGGAGCTGTTTTTT

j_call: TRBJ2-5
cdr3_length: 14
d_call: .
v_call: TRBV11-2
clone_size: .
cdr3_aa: CASSLGWTAETQYF
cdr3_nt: TGTGCCAGCAGCTTAGGATGGACAGCAGAGACCCAGTACTTC

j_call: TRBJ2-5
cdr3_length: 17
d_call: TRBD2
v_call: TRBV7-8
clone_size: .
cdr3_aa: CASSLSGLAGDGETQYF
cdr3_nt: TGTGCCAGCAGCTTATCGGGACTAGCGGGAGATGGAGAGACCCAGTACTTC

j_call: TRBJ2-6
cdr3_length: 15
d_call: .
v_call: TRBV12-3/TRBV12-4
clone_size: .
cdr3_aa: CASSNGHSGANVLTF
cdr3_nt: TGTGCCAGCAGCAATGGGCACTCTGGGGCCAACGTCCTGACTTTC

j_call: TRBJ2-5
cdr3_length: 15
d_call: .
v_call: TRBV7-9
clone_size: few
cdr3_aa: CASSLVGTHKETQYF
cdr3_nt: TGTGCCAGCAGCTTAGTAGGGACTCACAAAGAGACCCAGTACTTC

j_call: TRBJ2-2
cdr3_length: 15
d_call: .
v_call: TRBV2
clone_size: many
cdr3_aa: CASSLRTNPTGELFF
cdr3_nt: TGTGCCAGCAGCCTGAGGACTAACCCCACCGGGGAGCTGTTTTTT

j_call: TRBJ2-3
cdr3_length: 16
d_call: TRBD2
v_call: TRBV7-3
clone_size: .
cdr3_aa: CASSLGSGDRTDTQYF
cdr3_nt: TGTGCCAGCAGCTTAGGGAGCGGGGATCGCACAGATACGCAGTATTTT

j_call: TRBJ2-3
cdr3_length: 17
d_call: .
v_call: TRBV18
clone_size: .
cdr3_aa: CASSPPSGWSSTDTQYF
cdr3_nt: TGTGCCAGCTCACCACCGTCGGGGTGGTCGAGCACAGATACGCAGTATTTT

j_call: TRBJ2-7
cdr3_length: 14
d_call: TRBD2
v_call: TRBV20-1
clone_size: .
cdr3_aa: CSARKPGLGLEQYF
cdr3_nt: TGCAGTGCTAGAAAACCGGGACTAGGGCTCGAGCAGTACTTC

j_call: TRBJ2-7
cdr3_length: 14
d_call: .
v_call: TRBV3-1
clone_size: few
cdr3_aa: CASSQDSGGKEQYF
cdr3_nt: TGTGCCAGCAGCCAAGATTCTGGGGGGAAAGAGCAGTACTTC

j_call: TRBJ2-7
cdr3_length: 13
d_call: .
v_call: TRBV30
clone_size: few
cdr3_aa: CAWSPDRAYEQYF
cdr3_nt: TGTGCCTGGAGCCCGGACAGAGCCTACGAGCAGTACTTC

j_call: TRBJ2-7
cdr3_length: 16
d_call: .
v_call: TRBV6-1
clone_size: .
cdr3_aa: CASSEPGRLGSYEQYF
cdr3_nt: TGTGCCAGCAGTGAACCGGGCAGGCTTGGCTCCTACGAGCAGTACTTC